This entry features one TCR beta chain sequence. The source of the sample is a study of early T cells in non-severe SARS-CoV-2 infection. The CDR3 is 12 residues long. V was pared by 8 bases and J by 4 bases, with 15 bases between. Germline CDR1 reads SQVTM; CDR2 reads ANQGSEA. Each CDR3 protein gets one entry after TCRdb re-called the 5' RACE reads with MiXCR. The repertoire holds about 76,000 distinct CDR3 sequences, around a sixth seen once, with 9% to 15% in the top ten. This rearrangement joins TRBV29-1 to TRBJ2-7, with D possibly being TRBD1 (5 bases). This clonotype originated in an adult who was a healthcare worker with PCR-confirmed SARS-CoV-2 infection or an uninfected control (not recorded which). Sequenced material: whole blood. CDR3 nucleotide sequence: TGCAGCACCACTGGACAAGCTTACGAGCAGTACTTC. Translating it yields CSTTGQAYEQYF.